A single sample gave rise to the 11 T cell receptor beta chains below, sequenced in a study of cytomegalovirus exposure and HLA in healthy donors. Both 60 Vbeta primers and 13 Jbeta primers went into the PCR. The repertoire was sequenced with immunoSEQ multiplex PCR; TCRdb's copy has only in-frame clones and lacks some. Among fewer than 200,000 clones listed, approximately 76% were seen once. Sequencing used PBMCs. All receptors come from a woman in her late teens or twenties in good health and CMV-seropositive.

In DNA form, the CDR3 reads TGTGCCAGCTCACTTCCTAAGCGCGCTGAAGCTTTCTTT. Protein product: CASSLPKRAEAFF. J is TRBJ1-1 and V is TRBV11-2, with unresolved D. The CDR3 runs to 13 residues. V dropped 8 bases and J dropped 6 bases, with 16 bases sitting between them. CDR1 and CDR2 (germline): SGHAT, FQNNGV.

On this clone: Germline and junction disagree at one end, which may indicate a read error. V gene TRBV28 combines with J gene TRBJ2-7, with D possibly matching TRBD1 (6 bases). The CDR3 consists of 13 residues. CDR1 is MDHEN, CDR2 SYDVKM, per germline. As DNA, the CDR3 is TGTGCCAGCCGGACAGTTTCACGATACGGGCAGTACTTC. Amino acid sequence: CASRTVSRYGQYF.

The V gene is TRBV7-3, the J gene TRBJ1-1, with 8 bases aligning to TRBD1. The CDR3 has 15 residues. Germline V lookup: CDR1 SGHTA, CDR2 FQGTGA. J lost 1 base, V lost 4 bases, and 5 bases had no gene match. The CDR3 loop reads CASSSLGQGNTEAFF. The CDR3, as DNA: TGTGCCAGCAGCTCGCTCGGACAGGGGAACACTGAAGCTTTCTTT. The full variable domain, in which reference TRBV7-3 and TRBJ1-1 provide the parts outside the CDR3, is GAGVSQTPSNKVTEKGKYVELRCDPISGHTALYWYRQSLGQGPEFLIYFQGTGAADDSGLPNDRFFAVRPEGSVSTLKIQRTERGDSAVYLCASSSLGQGNTEAFFGQGTRLTVV.

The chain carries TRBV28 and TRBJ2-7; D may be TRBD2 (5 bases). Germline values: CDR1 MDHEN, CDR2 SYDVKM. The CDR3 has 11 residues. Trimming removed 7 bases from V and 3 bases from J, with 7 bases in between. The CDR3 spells CASMRDYEQYF. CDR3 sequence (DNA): TGTGCCAGCATGAGGGACTACGAGCAGTACTTC.

This CDR3 reads CASTADRGRVHGYTF. The CDR3 nucleotides read TGTGCCAGCACCGCGGACAGGGGGCGCGTCCACGGCTACACCTTC. This chain connects TRBV13 to TRBJ1-2; 11 nucleotides align to TRBD1. Trimming at V came to 7 bases and at J to 8 bases, leaving 12 bases not matched to a gene. CDR1 is PRHDT, CDR2 FYEKMQ, per germline (reference sequence). The CDR3 loop spans 15 amino acids. The whole variable domain, filled in from reference TRBV13 and TRBJ1-2, reads AAGVIQSPRHLIKEKRETATLKCYPIPRHDTVYWYQQGPGQDPQFLISFYEKMQSDKGSIPDRFSAQQFSDYHSELNMSSLELGDSALYFCASTADRGRVHGYTFGSGTRLTVV.

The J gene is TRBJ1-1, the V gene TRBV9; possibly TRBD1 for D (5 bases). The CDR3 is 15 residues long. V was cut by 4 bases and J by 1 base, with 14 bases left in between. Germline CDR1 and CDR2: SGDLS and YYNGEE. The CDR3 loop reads CASSPGGNGNTEAFF. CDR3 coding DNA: TGTGCCAGCAGCCCCGGGGGGAACGGGAACACTGAAGCTTTCTTT. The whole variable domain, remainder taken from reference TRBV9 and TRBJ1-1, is DSGVTQTPKHLITATGQRVTLRCSPRSGDLSVYWYQQSLDQGLQFLIQYYNGEERAKGNILERFSAQQFPDLHSELNLSSLELGDSALYFCASSPGGNGNTEAFFGQGTRLTVV.

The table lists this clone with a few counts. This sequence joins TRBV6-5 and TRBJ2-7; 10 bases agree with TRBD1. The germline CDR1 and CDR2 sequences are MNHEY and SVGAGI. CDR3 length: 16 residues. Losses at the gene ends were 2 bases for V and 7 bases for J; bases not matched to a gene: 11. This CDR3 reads CASSYGTGATGREQYF. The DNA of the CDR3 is TGTGCCAGCAGTTACGGGACAGGGGCCACTGGTCGAGAGCAGTACTTC.

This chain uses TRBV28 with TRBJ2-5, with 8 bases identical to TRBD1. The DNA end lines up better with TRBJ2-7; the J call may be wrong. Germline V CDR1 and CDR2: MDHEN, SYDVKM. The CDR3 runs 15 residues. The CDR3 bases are TGTGCCAGCAGCAGACAGGGGTTCATCTCCTACGAGCAGTACTTC. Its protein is CASSRQGFISYEQYF.

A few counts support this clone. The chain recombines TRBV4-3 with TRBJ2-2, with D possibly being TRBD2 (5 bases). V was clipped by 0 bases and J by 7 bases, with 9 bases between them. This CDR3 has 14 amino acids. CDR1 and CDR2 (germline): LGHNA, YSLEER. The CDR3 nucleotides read TGCGCCAGCAGCCAAGATCCGGGGTTCGGGGAGCTGTTTTTT. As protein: CASSQDPGFGELFF.

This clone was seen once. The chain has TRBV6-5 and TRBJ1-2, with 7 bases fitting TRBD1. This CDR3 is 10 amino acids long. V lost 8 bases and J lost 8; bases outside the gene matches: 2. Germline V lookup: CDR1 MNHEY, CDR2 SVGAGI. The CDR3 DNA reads TGTGCCAGCCTAGGGGGCGGCTACACCTTC. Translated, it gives CASLGGGYTF.

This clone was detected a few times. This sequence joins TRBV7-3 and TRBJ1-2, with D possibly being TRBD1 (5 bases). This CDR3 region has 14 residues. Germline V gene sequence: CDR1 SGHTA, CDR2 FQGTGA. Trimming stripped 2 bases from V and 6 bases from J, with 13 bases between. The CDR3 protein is CASSLVGAQNGYTF. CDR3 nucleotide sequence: TGTGCCAGCAGCTTAGTAGGGGCGCAAAATGGCTACACCTTC.